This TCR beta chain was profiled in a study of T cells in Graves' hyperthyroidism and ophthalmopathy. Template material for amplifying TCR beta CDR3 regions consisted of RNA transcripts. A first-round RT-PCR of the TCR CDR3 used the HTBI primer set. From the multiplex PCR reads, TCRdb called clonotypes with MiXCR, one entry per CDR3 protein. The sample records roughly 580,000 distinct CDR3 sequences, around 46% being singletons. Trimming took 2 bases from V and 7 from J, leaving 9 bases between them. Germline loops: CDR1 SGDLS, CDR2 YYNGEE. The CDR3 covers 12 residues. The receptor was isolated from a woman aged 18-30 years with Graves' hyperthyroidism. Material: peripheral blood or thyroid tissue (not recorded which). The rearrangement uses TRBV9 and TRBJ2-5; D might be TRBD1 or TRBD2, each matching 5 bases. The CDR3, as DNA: TGTGCCAGCAGCGTGGGGGTGGGGACCCAGTACTTC. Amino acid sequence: CASSVGVGTQYF.